Listed below are T cell receptor delta chains from one sample, sequenced in a study of delta chain sequences of gamma delta T cells. TCRdb redid the clone calls on the PCR reads with CATT. The table shows roughly 3,100 delta-chain clones, with approximately 63% occurring only once. The material sequenced was a tumor sample. These receptors originate from a human donor with breast cancer. The CDR3 runs from the conserved cysteine through the conserved F or W. Each record gives: D gene, V gene, clone size, J gene, CDR3 protein, CDR3 DNA. D genes are given only for firm matches. Rows may omit the clone size; those that give it use once, few, many or a size class.

d_call: .; v_call: TRDV2; clone_size: .; j_call: TRDJ1; cdr3_aa: CACDTVEYGADKLIF; cdr3_nt: TGTGCCTGTGACACCGTCGAATACGGGGCCGATAAACTCATCTTT
d_call: .; v_call: TRDV2; clone_size: .; j_call: TRDJ1; cdr3_aa: CACYTDGGYTEKMIF; cdr3_nt: TGTGCCTGTTACACCGATGGTGGTTACACCGAAAAGATGATCTTT
d_call: .; v_call: TRDV1; clone_size: .; j_call: TRDJ1; cdr3_aa: CALGKESWRTRGRKLIF; cdr3_nt: TGCGCCCTTGGAAAGGAAAGCTGGCGGACACGAGGGCGGAAACTCATCTTT
d_call: .; v_call: TRDV2; clone_size: .; j_call: TRDJ1; cdr3_aa: CSFVIVGKTTDKLIF; cdr3_nt: TGTTCTTTTGTCATCGTGGGGAAAACCACCGATAAACTCATCTTT
d_call: TRDD3; v_call: TRDV3; clone_size: once; j_call: TRDJ1; cdr3_aa: CACKAGTGGYRWYTDKLIF; cdr3_nt: TGTGCTTGTAAGGCTGGTACTGGGGGATACCGTTGGTACACCGATAAACTCATCTTT
d_call: .; v_call: TRDV2; clone_size: .; j_call: TRDJ1; cdr3_aa: CACDPLGATDTDKIIF; cdr3_nt: TGTGCCTGTGACCCTCTCGGGGCCACAGACACCGATAAAATCATCTTT
d_call: .; v_call: TRDV2; clone_size: .; j_call: TRDJ1; cdr3_aa: CSFHTVSREGDRSYTDKLIF; cdr3_nt: TGTTCTTTTCACACCGTGTCAAGGGAGGGAGACCGATCTTACACCGATAAACTCATCTTT
d_call: .; v_call: TRDV2; clone_size: .; j_call: TRDJ1; cdr3_aa: CACDTVSSEADRLFF; cdr3_nt: TGTGCCTGTGACACCGTCTCAAGCGAGGCGGATAGACTCTTCTTC
d_call: TRDD3; v_call: TRDV2; clone_size: large; j_call: TRDJ1; cdr3_aa: CACDAILGEYTDKLIF; cdr3_nt: TGTGCCTGTGACGCAATACTGGGGGAATACACCGATAAACTCATCTTT
d_call: TRDD3; v_call: TRDV2; clone_size: .; j_call: TRDJ2; cdr3_aa: CACDPLGDKKSEQFF; cdr3_nt: TGTGCCTGTGACCCGCTGGGGGATAAGAAGTCAGAACAATTCTTT
d_call: .; v_call: TRDV2; clone_size: .; j_call: TRDJ1; cdr3_aa: CACDTASREEKRAYTDKLIF; cdr3_nt: TGTGCCTGTGACACCGCGTCAAGGGAGGAGAAGCGAGCTTACACCGATAAACTCATCTTT
d_call: .; v_call: TRDV2; clone_size: once; j_call: TRDJ1; cdr3_aa: CACDAVGGYTDKLIF; cdr3_nt: TGTGCCTGTGACGCCGTTGGGGGGTACACCGATAAACTCATCTTT
d_call: .; v_call: TRDV2; clone_size: medium-sized; j_call: TRDJ1; cdr3_aa: CACDPVSLYTDKLIF; cdr3_nt: TGTGCCTGTGACCCAGTCTCCCTTTACACCGATAAACTCATCTTT
d_call: .; v_call: TRDV2; clone_size: once; j_call: TRDJ1; cdr3_aa: CACDSVGGTIHTDLLIF; cdr3_nt: TGTGCCTGTGACTCCGTAGGGGGAACTATTCACACCGATCTACTCATCTTT
d_call: .; v_call: TRDV2; clone_size: .; j_call: TRDJ1; cdr3_aa: CACDAVSKQGDGLYTDKLIF; cdr3_nt: TGTGCCTGTGACGCCGTGTCAAAGCAGGGGGACGGACTGTACACCGATAAACTCATCTTT
d_call: .; v_call: TRDV2; clone_size: .; j_call: TRDJ1; cdr3_aa: CACDTILFAAELIF; cdr3_nt: TGTGCCTGTGACACGATACTGTTTGCTGCGGAACTCATCTTT
d_call: .; v_call: TRDV2; clone_size: .; j_call: TRDJ1; cdr3_aa: CACDALSEDKGKLIF; cdr3_nt: TGTGCCTGTGACGCACTGAGTGAGGATAAAGGTAAACTCATCTTT
d_call: TRDD3; v_call: TRDV2; clone_size: .; j_call: TRDJ1; cdr3_aa: CACDTVSGGILGDKLIF; cdr3_nt: TGTGCCTGTGACACAGTCTCGGGAGGGATACTCGGCGATAAACTCATCTTT
d_call: .; v_call: TRDV2; clone_size: .; j_call: TRDJ1; cdr3_aa: CAYHTLSREGGRTYTDKLIF; cdr3_nt: TGTGCCTATCACACCTTGTCAAGGGAAGGGGGCCGTACTTACACCGATAAACTCATCTTT
d_call: TRDD3; v_call: TRDV1; clone_size: large; j_call: TRDJ1; cdr3_aa: CALGEDPHWGIPYGDKLIF; cdr3_nt: TGTGCTCTTGGGGAAGACCCCCACTGGGGGATACCATATGGCGATAAACTCATCTTT
d_call: .; v_call: TRDV2; clone_size: .; j_call: TRDJ1; cdr3_aa: CACDALTSSEELIF; cdr3_nt: TGTGCCTGTGACGCCCTCACGTCATCGGAGGAACTCATCTTT
d_call: .; v_call: TRDV2; clone_size: .; j_call: TRDJ1; cdr3_aa: CACDTLLDRSEYTGQLIF; cdr3_nt: TGTGCCTGTGACACTTTGCTTGATCGATCGGAGTACACCGGACAGCTCATTTTT
d_call: .; v_call: TRDV1; clone_size: .; j_call: TRDJ1; cdr3_aa: CSLGLPIFTPYIGKLIF; cdr3_nt: TGTTCTCTTGGATTACCAATCTTCACCCCTTATATCGGTAAACTCATCTTT
d_call: TRDD3; v_call: TRDV2; clone_size: .; j_call: TRDJ1; cdr3_aa: CACDTVRTTGGFLYTDKLIF; cdr3_nt: TGTGCATGTGACACCGTGCGTACAACTGGGGGGTTCCTATACACCGATAAACTCATCTTT
d_call: TRDD3; v_call: TRDV2; clone_size: .; j_call: TRDJ1; cdr3_aa: CACDTLRGYAQPEHTDNFIF; cdr3_nt: TGTGCCTGTGACACTTTACGGGGATACGCGCAACCTGAACACACCGATAACTTCATCTTT
d_call: .; v_call: TRDV2; clone_size: .; j_call: TRDJ3; cdr3_aa: CSFLSSTSCYTRRLFF; cdr3_nt: TGTTCCTTTCTCTCATCTACCTCCTGTTACACCCGACGGCTGTTTTTC
d_call: TRDD3; v_call: TRDV2; clone_size: .; j_call: TRDJ1; cdr3_aa: CACDSVLGGLRLTDKLIF; cdr3_nt: TGTGCCTGTGACTCCGTACTGGGGGGTCTGCGGTTGACCGATAAACTCATCTTT
d_call: .; v_call: TRDV2; clone_size: .; j_call: TRDJ1; cdr3_aa: CACDIVSREGDRTYTDIFIF; cdr3_nt: TGTGCCTGTGACATCGTTTCGAGGGAGGGGGACCGAACTTACACAGATATCTTTATCTTT
d_call: .; v_call: TRDV2; clone_size: .; j_call: TRDJ1; cdr3_aa: CACDLLRDKNTEKIIF; cdr3_nt: TGTGCATGTGACCTTTTGAGGGATAAAAACACCGAAAAAATCATCTTC
d_call: .; v_call: TRDV2; clone_size: .; j_call: TRDJ1; cdr3_aa: CACDTVSDKGDRPYTDKLIF; cdr3_nt: TGTGCCTGTGACACCGTGTCAGACAAGGGGGACCGCCCTTACACAGATAAACTCATCTTT
d_call: TRDD2; v_call: TRDV3; clone_size: .; j_call: TRDJ1; cdr3_aa: CAFSNPSYPSRIANLIF; cdr3_nt: TGTGCCTTTAGCAACCCTTCCTATCCCAGTCGAATCGCCAACCTCATCTTT
d_call: .; v_call: TRDV2; clone_size: .; j_call: TRDJ1; cdr3_aa: CSFDPLSRERYRPYTDKPIF; cdr3_nt: TGTTCTTTTGACCCCTTGTCAAGGGAGCGGTACCGACCTTACACCGATAAACCCATCTTT
d_call: .; v_call: TRAV29/DV5; clone_size: .; j_call: TRDJ1; cdr3_aa: CASSGPFPLGVLYTDKLIF; cdr3_nt: TGTGCATCAAGCGGCCCCTTTCCGTTGGGGGTCTTGTACACCGATAAACTCATCTTT
d_call: .; v_call: TRDV2; clone_size: .; j_call: TRDJ1; cdr3_aa: CACEAVSGPGDKLIF; cdr3_nt: TGTGCCTGTGAGGCCGTTTCGGGGCCGGGCGATAAACTCATCTTT
d_call: .; v_call: TRDV2; clone_size: .; j_call: TRDJ1; cdr3_aa: CACDTVSRDRDRLFF; cdr3_nt: TGTGCTTGTGACACCGTGTCCAGGGACAGGGATAGACTTTTCTTC
d_call: TRDD3; v_call: TRDV2; clone_size: few; j_call: TRDJ3; cdr3_aa: CACDTVLGDQGSSWDTRQMFF; cdr3_nt: TGTGCCTGTGACACCGTACTGGGGGATCAAGGGAGCTCCTGGGACACCCGACAGATGTTTTTC
d_call: TRDD3; v_call: TRDV2; clone_size: .; j_call: TRDJ1; cdr3_aa: CATLLGELYTDKLIF; cdr3_nt: TGTGCCACTCTCCTGGGGGAACTGTACACCGATAAACTCATCTTT
d_call: .; v_call: TRDV2; clone_size: .; j_call: TRDJ1; cdr3_aa: CSCCDWDTEPTHTDKLIF; cdr3_nt: TGTTCCTGCTGTGACTGGGACACAGAACCCACCCACACCGATAAACTCATCTTT
d_call: TRDD3; v_call: TRDV2; clone_size: .; j_call: TRDJ2; cdr3_aa: CACDLLGDTAILFF; cdr3_nt: TGTGCCTGTGATCTACTGGGGGACACTGCTATACTCTTCTTT
d_call: TRDD3; v_call: TRDV2; clone_size: .; j_call: TRDJ1; cdr3_aa: CACDTPYVGDNADNLIF; cdr3_nt: TGTGCCTGTGACACTCCCTACGTGGGGGATAATGCCGATAACCTCATATTT
d_call: TRDD3; v_call: TRDV2; clone_size: medium-sized; j_call: TRDJ3; cdr3_aa: CACDKSPTGGSTRFSWDTRQMFF; cdr3_nt: TGTGCCTGTGACAAATCTCCTACTGGGGGATCCACCCGTTTCTCCTGGGACACCCGACAGATGTTTTTC
d_call: TRDD3; v_call: TRDV1; clone_size: .; j_call: TRDJ2; cdr3_aa: CSFAVLVLGVLRGQLFF; cdr3_nt: TGTTCTTTTGCTGTACTGGTCCTGGGGGTCCTCCGCGGTCAACTCTTCTTT
d_call: .; v_call: TRDV2; clone_size: once; j_call: TRDJ1; cdr3_aa: CACDSLYSDTDKLIF; cdr3_nt: TGTGCCTGTGACTCTCTCTACTCCGACACCGATAAACTCATCTTT
d_call: .; v_call: TRDV2; clone_size: .; j_call: TRDJ1; cdr3_aa: CACDHLSRQRYRPYTVILIF; cdr3_nt: TGTGCCTGTGACCACCTGTCAAGACAGAGGTACCGACCTTACACCGTTATACTCATATTT
d_call: .; v_call: TRDV2; clone_size: .; j_call: TRDJ1; cdr3_aa: CACDTVSREVDPSYTEKLIF; cdr3_nt: TGTGCCTGTGACACCGTGTCAAGGGAGGTGGACCCGTCTTACACCGAAAAACTCATCTTT